Sequencing of this TCR beta chain was carried out in a study of shared clonotypes between healthy human individuals (dated by TCRdb to 2019 to 2021). Background for the entire study: The cohort included three men and a couple of women between 18 and 49 years of age. Per donor, three plates each were used for CD4 naive and CD4 memory, two for CD8 naive, and one for CD8 memory. Blood TCR repertoires of about 5 healthy adults were deeply sequenced to estimate repertoire size and the extent of clonotype sharing between individuals. To increase sequencing depth and limit assay-specific biases, different laboratories used diverse techniques to prepare libraries and sequence TCR repertoires. Leukapheresis yielded between about 0.94 and 9 billion PBMCs per donor. Results the study describes overall, beyond this receptor: Across four donors, about 5% of naive CD4, around 3.5% of naive CD8, 2.3% of memory CD4, and roughly 0.41% of memory CD8 clonotypes were shared. Larger estimated clonotype richness was generally found for naive subsets than for memory subsets. Sampling was restricted to blood, and TCR repertoires in tissue are likely to differ from TCR repertoires in blood. Pairwise subsampling led to the expectation that sequencing depth would affect the degree of clonotype sharing among donors. Rarefaction of sorted-subset datasets indicated incomplete sequencing despite the large sequencing depth. Compared with non-shared clonotypes, clonotypes shared by all four sorted-subset donors had higher generation probabilities. The small number of donors limited the genetic and exposure-history diversity represented.

Donors were healthy HIV-negative adults with no recently reported acute infections or vaccinations. Only Caucasian adults living in Nashville, Tennessee, USA were represented among the donors. Magnetic negative selection was used to enrich CD4+ T cells, after which naive cells were positively selected on CD45RA and the negative fraction became the memory subset. Blood was collected by leukapheresis, and PBMCs were isolated by Ficoll-Histopaque density gradient centrifugation and then cryopreserved in liquid nitrogen vapor phase. Purity and quantity of every magnetically sorted T cell population were checked by analytical flow cytometry. From each sorted fraction, genomic DNA was isolated and quantified by UV absorbance on a Nanodrop 2000c. In regard to this clone: Its cognate antigen has yet to be identified. No clone much larger than this one lies a single base away; base qualities are absent.

Using the deep immunoSEQ assay, multiplex PCR amplified TCR CDR3 regions from genomic DNA. For each cell subset, the extracted genomic DNA was distributed evenly across all wells of several immunoSEQ 96-well plates, and each plate served as one replicate. Each replicate PCR for sorted subsets received 200 ng genomic DNA, equal to tens of thousands of T cell genomes. Purified libraries were measured with a Qubit 3.0 fluorometer, size-checked on a Bioanalyzer 2100, and measured again with the KAPA Library Quantification kit. Every immunoSEQ 96-well plate was sequenced on a dedicated single-read 150-cycle Illumina NextSeq 550 flow cell. The paper's processing steps were these. Because the immunoSEQ output held only junctional sequences and lacked quality scores, the filtering could not match the filtering applied to full-length reads. To assign V/J genes and CDR3, sequences were annotated against IMGT germline references using PyIR, a Python wrapper for IgBLAST v1.9. Reads with weak V/J assignments (E-value above 1e-6), missing CDR3, stop codons, out-of-frame junctions, or ambiguous translated residues were removed. V3J clonotypes were defined as sequences sharing the same inferred V gene, J gene, and CDR3 amino acid sequence. Percentage overlap between repertoires was calculated by dividing the number of shared unique clonotypes by the size of the smaller repertoire. Repertoire richness was assessed with RTK rarefaction, the Chao1 estimator, and Recon v2.1 estimates of unobserved clonotypes. Generation probabilities for all TCRbeta clonotypes obtained by the gDNA method from a handful of donors were computed using OLGA. TCRdb holds this immuneACCESS table with in-frame rearrangements only. Some clones are missing; in checked studies, unresolved V genes explain under half, and the rest has no known cause. V, J and clone size are those of that table, while D and trimming were read from the DNA. The sample table holds some 630,000 clones, of which about 78% were seen once. The ten largest make up approximately 1.8% of the sample.

The CDR3 measures 15 amino acids from cysteine to phenylalanine. Of all the DNA, just the CDR3 is kept, 45 bases in frame from base 1. Relative to germline, V is 5 bases shorter and J is 2 bases shorter, with 14 bases between their ends. CDR1 and CDR2 were assigned from the germline V gene (reference sequence) as MNHNY and SVGAGI. Sequences were obtained from memory CD4+ T cells sorted from blood. This sample's cell subset or site label indicates: CD45RA-negative fraction. This sequence was found in a young woman in good health. The chain employs TRBV6-6 and TRBJ2-3, with a tentative D gene TRBD2 over 6 matching bases. This receptor carries the CDR3 CASSARGLFTDTQYF. The bases read TGTGCCAGCAGTGCTCGGGGACTCTTCACAGATACGCAGTATTTT.